This section outlines one T cell receptor beta chain sequence together with its context. Its cognate antigen is unknown. The data were obtained in a study of T-cell memory formation after mild COVID-19. TCRdb passed the 5' RACE reads through MiXCR, listing each CDR3 protein once. Of hundreds of thousands of distinct CDR3 sequences listed, over 15% were seen once; the top ten hold around 11%. With 5 bases removed from V and 4 bases from J, the gap between germline ends came to 11 bases. This CDR3 is 13 amino acids long. Germline CDR1 SGHTA, CDR2 FQGTGA. General observations from the study: Clones that shrank (day 15 to 85) were balanced CD4/CD8, whereas later expanders leaned CD4+.

The origin of this receptor is an adult woman who had mild COVID-19 (a few samples of this study predate the infection). Cell type and time point are not known. The chain is built from TRBV7-3 and TRBJ2-5; D gene ambiguous. The sample was PBMCs or a T cell subset sorted from them (not recorded which). In DNA form, the CDR3 reads TGTGCCAGCAGCCCCCGGGTTCGAGAGACCCAGTACTTC. Protein: CASSPRVRETQYF.